The clone carrying this T cell receptor beta chain was picked up many times. This record comes from a study of beta chain features in type 1 diabetes. Reverse transcription of all isolated RNA meant that expressed TCRB transcripts were sequenced. For naive, central memory and regulatory T cell samples, reads averaged around 3.8 million. Only in-frame clones appear in the TCRdb table, and some are missing; sequencing was by immunoSEQ multiplex PCR. This sample has 310,000 or so clones, with 6.5% to 10% found just once. The source is a woman younger than 30 in good health. The sequenced sample was central memory CD4+ T cells from blood.

The CDR3 loop is CASSQDWKSSGANVLTF. DNA for the CDR3: TGCGCCAGCAGCCAAGATTGGAAGAGCTCTGGGGCCAACGTCCTGACTTTC. The chain has TRBV4-3 and TRBJ2-6; D not certain. CDR3 length: 17 amino acids. The germline V gene has CDR1 LGHNA and CDR2 YSLEER. V was clipped by 0 bases and J by 0 bases, with 9 bases between them.